A single T cell receptor beta chain is shown here with its context. Its antigen is not yet known. Base qualities are not provided; no much larger clone lies one nucleotide away. Additional DNA sequences in this sample encode the identical CDR3. These data originate in a study of shared T cell receptors in the human thymus (dated by TCRdb to the early 2020s). Looking at the study overall: The study examined how the human thymus generates shared, self-reactive T-cell receptor alpha chains.

The library was generated by the immunoSEQ multiplex PCR assay. Held by TCRdb, this immuneACCESS table contains in-frame sequences only and omits some clones. Under half of the omission traces to an unresolved V gene where checked; the cause of the rest is unknown. A total of about 660,000 clones appear in this sample, over 75% of them only once. 0.01% of the sample comes from the top ten. In the germline V gene (reference sequence), CDR1 corresponds to LNHDA and CDR2 to SQIVND. The CDR3 starts with the cysteine, ends with the phenylalanine, and has 14 residues. Of the read, only the CDR3 DNA is kept; its 42 bases are in frame from base 1. V is cut by 2 bases and J by 4 bases, and the space between the germline ends is 9 bases. These sequences were also reported in another study, on human thymus T cells. As described in the second report: The donors were immunologically healthy infants in Finland who had open corrective cardiac surgery for congenital heart defects. Thymus tissue was obtained as surgical resects removed during corrective cardiac surgery. V and J gene segment usage appeared biased in both thymic and peripheral blood repertoires. According to the related research, thymic TCR repertoires were highly overlapping among unrelated individuals. The study characterized TCR alpha and beta repertoires from seven to nine infant thymus samples and a few related peripheral blood samples. The cohort included a handful of male and two female infants, with donor ages spanning 7 to 244 days. Thymocytes were freed from the tissue by mechanical means and kept at -70 degrees C as pellets of roughly 10-32 million cells. A QIAsymphony instrument was used to extract genomic DNA from the frozen cell pellets. The immunoSEQ multiplex PCR assay was used to amplify the TCRB and TCRAD loci from a standardized quantity of quality-controlled genomic DNA. The V(D)J region was spanned by amplicons of a length sufficient to cover the CDR3 and to identify V and J genes. Through the commercial immunoSEQ service, the amplicons were sequenced on an Illumina platform. Primer bias and sequencing errors were corrected as previously described, and TCRAD and TCRB were defined on the basis of the IMGT database. immunoSEQ Analyzer 3.0 and VDJTools were used for repertoire analysis, which covered basic statistics, V/J segment usage, diversity estimates, rarefaction and pairwise overlap. Diversity was estimated using the Chao1, ChaoE, Efron-Thisted, Shannon and inverse Simpson indices, and was also estimated on datasets down-sampled to the size of the smallest sample. Repertoire overlap was determined by strict matching of CDR3 nucleotide sequence, V gene and J gene, and Jaccard-based multidimensional scaling clustering was applied. On average, thymus samples gave about 810,000 unique TCRB clonotypes, whereas blood samples gave 75,000 to 85,000.

Sequenced input: thymocytes. The clonotype was recovered from a boy in the first two years of life with a congenital heart defect. Donor details come from another sample of the same person, matched by shared clones. The chain employs TRBV19 and TRBJ1-5; no D segment can be confidently identified. The CDR3 protein sequence reads: CASSIPGGNQPQHF. The nucleotides read TGTGCCAGTAGTATACCGGGTGGAAATCAGCCCCAGCATTTT. Supplemented by the reference TRBV19 and TRBJ1-5 proteins around the CDR3, the complete variable domain is DGGITQSPKYLFRKEGQNVTLSCEQNLNHDAMYWYRQDPGQGLRLIYYSQIVNDFQKGDIAEGYSVSREKKESFPLTVTSAQKNPTAFYLCASSIPGGNQPQHFGDGTRLSIL.